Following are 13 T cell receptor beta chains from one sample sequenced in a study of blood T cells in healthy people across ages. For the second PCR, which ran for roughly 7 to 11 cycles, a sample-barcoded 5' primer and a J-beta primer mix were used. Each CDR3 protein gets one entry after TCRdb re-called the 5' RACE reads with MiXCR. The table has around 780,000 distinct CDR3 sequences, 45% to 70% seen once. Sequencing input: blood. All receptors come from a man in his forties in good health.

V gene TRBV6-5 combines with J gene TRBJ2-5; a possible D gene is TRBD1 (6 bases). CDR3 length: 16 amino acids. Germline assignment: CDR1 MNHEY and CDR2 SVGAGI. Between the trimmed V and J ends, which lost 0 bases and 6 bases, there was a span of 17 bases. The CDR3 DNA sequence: TGTGCCAGCAGTTACTCGGGGGTAGCAGGGACACAGACCCAGTACTTC. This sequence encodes CASSYSGVAGTQTQYF.

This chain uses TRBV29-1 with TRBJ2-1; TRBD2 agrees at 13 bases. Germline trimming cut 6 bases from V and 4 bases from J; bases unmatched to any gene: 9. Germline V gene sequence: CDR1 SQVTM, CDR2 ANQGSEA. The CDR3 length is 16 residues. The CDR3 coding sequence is TGCAGCGTGGGGGGGCCGACTAGCGGGAGGTACAATGAGCAGTTCTTC. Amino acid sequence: CSVGGPTSGRYNEQFF.

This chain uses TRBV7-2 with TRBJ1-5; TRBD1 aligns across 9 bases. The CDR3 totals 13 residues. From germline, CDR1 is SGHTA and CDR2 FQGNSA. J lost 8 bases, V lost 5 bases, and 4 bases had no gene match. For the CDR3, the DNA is TGTGCCAGCAGCGGGGACAGGGTGGAGCCCCAGCATTTT. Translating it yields CASSGDRVEPQHF. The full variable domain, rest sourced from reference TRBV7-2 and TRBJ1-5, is GAGVSQSPSNKVTEKGKDVELRCDPISGHTALYWYRQSLGQGLEFLIYFQGNSAPDKSGLPSDRFSAERTGGSVSTLTIQRTQQEDSAVYLCASSGDRVEPQHFGDGTRLSIL.

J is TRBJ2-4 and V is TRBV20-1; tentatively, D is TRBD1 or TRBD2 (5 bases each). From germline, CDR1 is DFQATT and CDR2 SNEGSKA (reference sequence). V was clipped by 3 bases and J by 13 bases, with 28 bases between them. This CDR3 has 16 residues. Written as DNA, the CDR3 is TGCAGTGCTAGTCAATCAAGGGGACGTCCCCTCCTTGAGCAGTACTTC. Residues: CSASQSRGRPLLEQYF.

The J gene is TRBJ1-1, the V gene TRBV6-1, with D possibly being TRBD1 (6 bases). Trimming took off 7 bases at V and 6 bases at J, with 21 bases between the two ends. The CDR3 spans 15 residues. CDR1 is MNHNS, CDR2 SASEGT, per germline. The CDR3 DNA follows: TGTGCCAGCATCAGGGGCGTCGTCTCAGAGTCTGAAGCTTTCTTT. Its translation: CASIRGVVSESEAFF.

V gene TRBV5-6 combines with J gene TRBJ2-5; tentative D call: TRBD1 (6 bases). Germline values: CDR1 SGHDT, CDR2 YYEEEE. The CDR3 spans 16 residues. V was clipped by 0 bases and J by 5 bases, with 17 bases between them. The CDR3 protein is CASSLGSSRGRETQYF. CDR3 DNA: TGTGCCAGCAGCTTGGGAAGTTCCAGGGGCAGGGAGACCCAGTACTTC.

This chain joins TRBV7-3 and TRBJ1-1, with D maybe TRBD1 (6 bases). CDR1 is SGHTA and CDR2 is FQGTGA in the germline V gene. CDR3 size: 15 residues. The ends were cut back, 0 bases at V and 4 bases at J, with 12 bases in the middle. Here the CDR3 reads CASSLTVGGSTEAFF. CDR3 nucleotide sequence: TGTGCCAGCAGCTTAACCGTAGGGGGGAGCACTGAAGCTTTCTTT.

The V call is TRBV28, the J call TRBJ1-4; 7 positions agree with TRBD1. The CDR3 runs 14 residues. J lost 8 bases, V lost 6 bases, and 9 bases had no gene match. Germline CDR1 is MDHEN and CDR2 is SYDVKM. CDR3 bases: TGTGCCAGCAGCTCAGGGGGGAGGGGAGAAAAACTGTTTTTT. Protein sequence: CASSSGGRGEKLFF.

Written as DNA, the CDR3 is TGCGCCAGCAGCTTGGTTCTAGCGGGAGGGGCTGATGAGCAGTTCTTC. This sequence encodes CASSLVLAGGADEQFF. This rearrangement joins TRBV5-1 to TRBJ2-1; 12 bases are shared with TRBD2. V dropped 0 bases and J dropped 8; count of bases not matched to a gene: 6. Looked up from germline, CDR1 is SGHRS and CDR2 is YFSETQ. The CDR3 extends over 16 amino acids.

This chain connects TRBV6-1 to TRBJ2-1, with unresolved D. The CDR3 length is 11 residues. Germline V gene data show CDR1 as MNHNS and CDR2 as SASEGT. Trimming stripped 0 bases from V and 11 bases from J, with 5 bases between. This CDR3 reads CASSEADQQFF. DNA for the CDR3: TGTGCCAGCAGTGAAGCGGATCAGCAGTTCTTC.

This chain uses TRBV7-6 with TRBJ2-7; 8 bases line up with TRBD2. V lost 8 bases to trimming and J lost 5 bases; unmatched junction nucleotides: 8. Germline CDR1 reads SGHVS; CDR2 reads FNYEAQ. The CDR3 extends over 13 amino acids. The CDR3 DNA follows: TGTGCCAGCGGGCTAGCGGGTTATCACGAGCAGTACTTC. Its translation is CASGLAGYHEQYF.

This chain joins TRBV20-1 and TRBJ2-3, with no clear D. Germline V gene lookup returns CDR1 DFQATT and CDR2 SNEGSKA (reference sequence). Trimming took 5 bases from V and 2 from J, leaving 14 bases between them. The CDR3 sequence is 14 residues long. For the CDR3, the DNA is TGCAGTGCTGCCTCTTGGGGTACCACAGATACGCAGTATTTT. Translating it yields CSAASWGTTDTQYF.

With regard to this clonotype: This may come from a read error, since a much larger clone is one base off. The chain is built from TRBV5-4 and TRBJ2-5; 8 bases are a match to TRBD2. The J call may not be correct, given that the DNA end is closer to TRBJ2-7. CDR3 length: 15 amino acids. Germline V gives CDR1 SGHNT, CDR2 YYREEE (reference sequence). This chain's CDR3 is CASSLWASGLNEQYF. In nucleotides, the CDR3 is TGTGCCAGCAGCTTGTGGGCTAGCGGGCTCAACGAGCAGTACTTC.